This T cell receptor (beta chain) was captured by sequencing in a study of T cells after yellow fever vaccination (dated by TCRdb to the late 2010s). In the study overall: The SMART-Seq v4 Ultra Low Input RNA kit was used to prepare libraries from fractions with low cell numbers. To track T-cell clones before and after primary and booster YFV17D yellow fever vaccination, bulk TCR alpha and beta repertoires were sequenced longitudinally. Bulk PBMC replicates and cell subsets were isolated from blood drawn at multiple timepoints before and after both primary and secondary immunization. Two healthy male donors, one aged 18 to 29 and one aged 30 to 40 years, made up the cohort. General study outcomes and caveats: A small fraction of clonotypes appeared in both the CD4 and CD8 compartments, likely as a result of convergent recombination. The secondary T-cell response was weaker than the primary response but faster, peaking on day 5 instead of day 15. Computational filtering was needed because FACS-sorted repertoires could contain abundant contaminating clonotypes from the bulk population. The study included only a couple of donors, which limits how far the findings can be generalized. Most clones expanded after primary vaccination were re-detected after the booster (about 96% of CD4 and approximately 85% of CD8), suggesting broad memory maintenance.

Explained via the paper, the treatment or condition label denotes: live attenuated yellow fever vaccine strain. PBMCs were isolated from peripheral blood using a standard Ficoll-Paque protocol. With anti-CD3 and anti-CD8 staining plus a dextramer loaded with the yellow fever NS4B epitope peptide, the researchers sorted epitope-specific CD8 T cells. TriZol was used to extract RNA from bulk PBMCs, from CD4 and CD8 fractions, and from dextramer-positive and dextramer-negative fractions. As for this clonotype: Within one base of it there is no much larger clone, and no base qualities were kept.

TCR cDNA was synthesized by 5'RACE template switching, through which a universal primer site and unique molecular identifiers were introduced. Priming of cDNA synthesis was performed from both the TCR alpha and TCR beta constant segments. Two PCR steps were used to amplify libraries, with sample barcodes and sequencing adapters being added in the second step. Sequencing of libraries was done on Illumina HiSeq 2500 (2x100 bp) or NovaSeq (2x150 bp). The study's processing was this. MIGEC was used to demultiplex reads and collapse the reads into UMI consensus sequences, and MiXCR was used for V(D)J alignment. Vaccine-responding clonotypes were identified with edgeR using replicate PBMC samples, with FDR below 0.01 and a log2 fold change above 5 up to day 15 being required. Each bulk clonotype received a CD4 or CD8 identity based on whether the sequenced CD4 or CD8 repertoire contained that clonotype at higher abundance. A clonotype counted as NS4B-specific if enriched at least 10-fold in dextramer-positive versus dextramer-negative fractions, with CD4-biased clonotypes left out. The public sequencing data were trimmed at Q25 with fastp and processed into clonotypes with MiXCR by TCRdb, which kept only in-frame beta chains. Each CDR3 protein gets just one entry, which takes the most common genes and DNA from the rows behind it. TCRdb's processing, not the authors' own work, is the source of the V and J calls. The sample table shows 45,000 to 60,000 distinct CDR3 sequences, and about 6.6% are seen once. The ten largest clones represent about 24% of the sample.

CDR1 is given as SEHNR and CDR2 as FQNEAQ, both from the germline V gene (reference sequence). The CDR3 covers 14 residues, taking in both the cysteine and the phenylalanine. Here the CDR3 DNA is all that survives: 42 bases in frame from base 1. At the junction V is shortened by 5 bases and J by 4 bases, with 11 bases in between. The sequence was obtained from a man between 18 and 35 years old who received the YFV17D yellow fever vaccine. The chain joins TRBV7-9 to TRBJ1-4; TRBD1 is a weak D gene call, 6 bases matching. The specimen comprised CD8+ T cells not binding an NS4B(214-222) dextramer, sorted from PBMCs, sampled 35 to 50 days after the first yellow fever vaccination. The label giving this sample's cell subset or site can be read as: NS4B epitope dextramer-negative CD8 T cells. CDR3 loop: CASSEDRFNEKLFF. The DNA reads TGTGCCAGCAGCGAGGACAGATTTAATGAAAAACTGTTTTTT.